These T cell receptor beta chains were read from a single sample in a study. TCRdb re-called the RT-PCR reads with MiXCR, one entry per CDR3 protein. The table records about 700,000 distinct CDR3 sequences, about 14% of them present only once. Input material: memory CD4+ T cells from blood. Receptor source: a female donor in good health, serving as a healthy control. Each CDR3 is given with its conserved first and last residue. The order of the fields is D gene, clone size, V gene, J gene, CDR3 protein, CDR3 DNA. The D gene is left open where the match is weak. Part of the rows lack a size; the others show once, few, many or a class for expanded clones.

d_gene: NA; abundance: many; v_gene: TRBV9; j_gene: TRBJ2-5; CDR3aa: CASSPRVGRQETQYF; CDR3nt: TGTGCCAGCAGCCCTCGAGTCGGCCGCCAAGAGACCCAGTACTTC
d_gene: NA; abundance: many; v_gene: TRBV6-5; j_gene: TRBJ2-5; CDR3aa: CASSSRGYGETQYF; CDR3nt: TGTGCCAGCAGTTCCCGGGGTTATGGAGAGACCCAGTACTTC
d_gene: NA; abundance: NA; v_gene: TRBV20-1; j_gene: TRBJ1-3; CDR3aa: CSAGTWRGNTIYF; CDR3nt: TGCAGTGCTGGAACATGGAGGGGAAACACCATATATTTT
d_gene: NA; abundance: NA; v_gene: TRBV20-1; j_gene: TRBJ1-2; CDR3aa: CSARDPRDNYGYTF; CDR3nt: TGCAGTGCTAGAGATCCTAGGGATAACTATGGCTACACCTTC
d_gene: NA; abundance: NA; v_gene: TRBV12-3/TRBV12-4; j_gene: TRBJ2-7; CDR3aa: CASSKRGIEQYF; CDR3nt: TGTGCCAGCAGTAAGAGGGGAATCGAGCAGTACTTC
d_gene: TRBD1; abundance: few; v_gene: TRBV3-1; j_gene: TRBJ1-6; CDR3aa: CASSHSGTVNSPLHF; CDR3nt: TGTGCCAGCAGCCACTCCGGGACAGTGAATTCACCCCTCCACTTT
d_gene: NA; abundance: many; v_gene: TRBV20-1; j_gene: TRBJ1-1; CDR3aa: CSASPFGGDTEAFF; CDR3nt: TGCAGTGCCTCACCTTTCGGGGGGGACACTGAAGCTTTCTTT
d_gene: TRBD1; abundance: few; v_gene: TRBV20-1; j_gene: TRBJ2-7; CDR3aa: CSARPGQGDEQYF; CDR3nt: TGCAGTGCTAGACCGGGACAGGGAGACGAGCAGTACTTC
d_gene: NA; abundance: many; v_gene: TRBV20-1; j_gene: TRBJ2-1; CDR3aa: CSARVLRDRRVNEQFF; CDR3nt: TGCAGTGCTAGAGTCCTCCGGGACCGCAGAGTGAATGAGCAGTTCTTC
d_gene: NA; abundance: many; v_gene: TRBV27; j_gene: TRBJ1-2; CDR3aa: CASSQVPRGGYTF; CDR3nt: TGTGCCAGCAGTCAGGTCCCGAGGGGAGGCTACACCTTC
d_gene: NA; abundance: few; v_gene: TRBV20-1; j_gene: TRBJ2-1; CDR3aa: CSASAPTSYNEQFF; CDR3nt: TGCAGTGCTAGTGCCCCCACCTCCTACAATGAGCAGTTCTTC
d_gene: NA; abundance: NA; v_gene: TRBV25-1; j_gene: TRBJ1-6; CDR3aa: CTIKRLPLHF; CDR3nt: TGTACTATAAAGCGGTTACCCCTCCACTTT
d_gene: TRBD1; abundance: few; v_gene: TRBV7-9; j_gene: TRBJ1-2; CDR3aa: CASRPTPGQGNYGYTF; CDR3nt: TGTGCCAGCAGACCCACACCGGGACAGGGGAACTATGGCTACACCTTC
d_gene: NA; abundance: NA; v_gene: TRBV24-1; j_gene: TRBJ1-2; CDR3aa: CATSDPTWGGGYTF; CDR3nt: TGTGCCACCAGTGACCCCACCTGGGGAGGTGGCTACACCTTC
d_gene: NA; abundance: NA; v_gene: TRBV6-1; j_gene: TRBJ2-7; CDR3aa: CASSEGWRKGGEQYF; CDR3nt: TGTGCCAGCAGTGAAGGCTGGAGGAAGGGTGGCGAGCAGTACTTC
d_gene: NA; abundance: few; v_gene: TRBV7-3; j_gene: TRBJ2-3; CDR3aa: CASSDRRTDTQYF; CDR3nt: TGTGCCAGCAGCGACAGGCGCACAGATACGCAGTATTTT
d_gene: TRBD1; abundance: many; v_gene: TRBV30; j_gene: TRBJ2-2; CDR3aa: CAWQGQEITGELFF; CDR3nt: TGTGCCTGGCAGGGACAGGAGATCACCGGGGAGCTGTTTTTT
d_gene: NA; abundance: few; v_gene: TRBV6-1; j_gene: TRBJ1-3; CDR3aa: CASTYQVLSSGNTIYF; CDR3nt: TGTGCCAGCACCTATCAGGTCTTGAGCTCTGGAAACACCATATATTTT
d_gene: NA; abundance: NA; v_gene: TRBV20-1; j_gene: TRBJ2-1; CDR3aa: CSARGVRGGNEQFF; CDR3nt: TGCAGTGCTAGAGGAGTGAGGGGTGGCAATGAGCAGTTCTTC
d_gene: NA; abundance: medium-sized; v_gene: TRBV5-1; j_gene: TRBJ2-7; CDR3aa: CASSLNTGPYEQYF; CDR3nt: TGCGCCAGCAGCCTTAACACTGGACCCTACGAGCAGTACTTC
d_gene: NA; abundance: many; v_gene: TRBV15; j_gene: TRBJ1-4; CDR3aa: CATSNRQGLGEKLFF; CDR3nt: TGTGCCACCAGCAATCGGCAGGGGTTGGGCGAAAAACTGTTTTTT
d_gene: NA; abundance: NA; v_gene: TRBV7-9; j_gene: TRBJ2-7; CDR3aa: CASSLGSGVGYEQYF; CDR3nt: TGTGCCAGCAGCTTAGGTTCGGGGGTTGGCTACGAGCAGTACTTC
d_gene: NA; abundance: many; v_gene: TRBV29-1; j_gene: TRBJ2-5; CDR3aa: CSVREETQYF; CDR3nt: TGCAGCGTCCGTGAGGAGACCCAGTACTTC
d_gene: NA; abundance: many; v_gene: TRBV7-2; j_gene: TRBJ2-7; CDR3aa: CASSFRVIEYEQYF; CDR3nt: TGTGCCAGCAGCTTCCGGGTAATTGAATACGAGCAGTACTTC
d_gene: TRBD1; abundance: NA; v_gene: TRBV28; j_gene: TRBJ1-1; CDR3aa: CASRPPQGTEAFF; CDR3nt: TGTGCCAGCAGGCCGCCACAGGGGACCGAAGCTTTCTTT
d_gene: NA; abundance: few; v_gene: TRBV11-2; j_gene: TRBJ1-1; CDR3aa: CASSPGFSTEAFF; CDR3nt: TGTGCCAGCAGCCCGGGGTTTAGCACTGAAGCTTTCTTT
d_gene: NA; abundance: few; v_gene: TRBV7-6; j_gene: TRBJ1-2; CDR3aa: CASSAWGVQSYTF; CDR3nt: TGTGCCAGCAGCGCATGGGGGGTGCAGAGCTACACCTTC
d_gene: TRBD1; abundance: NA; v_gene: TRBV10-2; j_gene: TRBJ2-5; CDR3aa: CASSFPGQGGGQETQYF; CDR3nt: TGCGCCAGCAGTTTCCCGGGACAGGGCGGAGGCCAAGAGACCCAGTACTTC
d_gene: NA; abundance: many; v_gene: TRBV20-1; j_gene: TRBJ2-7; CDR3aa: CSANRDFSYEQYF; CDR3nt: TGCAGTGCTAACCGGGACTTTTCCTACGAGCAGTACTTC
d_gene: TRBD1; abundance: NA; v_gene: TRBV5-1; j_gene: TRBJ2-5; CDR3aa: CASSVIGTAQETQYF; CDR3nt: TGCGCCAGCAGCGTGATAGGGACAGCCCAAGAGACCCAGTACTTC
d_gene: TRBD1; abundance: NA; v_gene: TRBV9; j_gene: TRBJ2-6; CDR3aa: CASDRGNSGANVLTF; CDR3nt: TGTGCCAGCGACAGGGGGAACTCTGGGGCCAACGTCCTGACTTTC
d_gene: NA; abundance: few; v_gene: TRBV6-2/TRBV6-3; j_gene: TRBJ1-3; CDR3aa: CASSYLDTIYF; CDR3nt: TGTGCCAGCAGTTATTTGGACACCATATATTTT
d_gene: NA; abundance: many; v_gene: TRBV12-3/TRBV12-4; j_gene: TRBJ2-7; CDR3aa: CASSPGLTTTYEQYF; CDR3nt: TGTGCCAGCAGCCCCGGACTGACCACTACCTACGAGCAGTACTTC
d_gene: NA; abundance: few; v_gene: TRBV6-5; j_gene: TRBJ1-1; CDR3aa: CASAFGRDTEAFF; CDR3nt: TGTGCCAGTGCCTTTGGGCGTGACACTGAAGCTTTCTTT
d_gene: NA; abundance: many; v_gene: TRBV10-2; j_gene: TRBJ2-3; CDR3aa: CASSLDVATDTQYF; CDR3nt: TGCGCCAGCAGTTTAGACGTCGCCACAGATACGCAGTATTTT
d_gene: NA; abundance: NA; v_gene: TRBV2; j_gene: TRBJ1-4; CDR3aa: CASTPRQGGSNEKLFF; CDR3nt: TGTGCCAGCACCCCCCGGCAGGGAGGGTCTAATGAAAAACTGTTTTTT
d_gene: NA; abundance: many; v_gene: TRBV12-3/TRBV12-4; j_gene: TRBJ1-3; CDR3aa: CASSGLGTPGNTIYF; CDR3nt: TGTGCCAGCAGTGGCCTCGGGACACCTGGAAACACCATATATTTT